Listed below are T cell receptor beta chains from one sample, sequenced in a study of OX40 agonist ivuxolimab in advanced cancers. The data were produced by immunoSEQ multiplex PCR, yet TCRdb's version contains in-frame clones alone and is incomplete. This sample carries some 94,000 clones, 95% to 97% of them seen once, and the ten largest clones take 2% to 2.5%. The sequences come from CD4+ or CD8+ T cells sorted from blood, collected in a trial of the OX40 agonist ivuxolimab. The receptors here all came from an adult with an advanced solid tumor such as melanoma, head and neck, liver or kidney cancer. The CDR3 runs from the conserved cysteine through the conserved F or W. Each record gives: D gene, J gene, V gene, clone size, CDR3 protein, CDR3 DNA. A D gene is named only where the DNA matches it firmly. Not all rows give a size; the values are once, few, many and, for expanded clones, a class.

>.|TRBJ1-3|TRBV6-5|.
CASSYGSPLGGNTIYF
TGTGCCAGCAGTTACGGATCTCCCCTAGGTGGAAACACCATATATTTT
>.|TRBJ2-7|TRBV6-5|once
CASSTDISVLYEQYF
TGTGCCAGCAGTACGGACATCTCAGTGTTATACGAGCAGTACTTC
>TRBD1|TRBJ1-6|TRBV30|.
CACETGTGSSPLHF
TGTGCCTGCGAAACCGGGACAGGGTCTTCACCCCTCCACTTT
>TRBD1|TRBJ2-7|TRBV10-3|.
CATGQASHEQYF
TGTGCCACCGGACAGGCGAGCCACGAGCAGTACTTC
>TRBD1|TRBJ2-3|TRBV11-2|.
CASSLGGTGGDTQYF
TGTGCCAGCAGCTTAGGAGGGACAGGCGGAGATACGCAGTATTTT
>.|TRBJ2-2|TRBV11-3|.
CASSPSGGANTGELFF
TGTGCCAGCAGCCCATCGGGCGGGGCGAACACCGGGGAGCTGTTTTTT
>TRBD1|TRBJ1-1|TRBV11-2|.
CASSLSGGQAEAFF
TGTGCCAGCAGCTTATCAGGGGGACAGGCTGAAGCTTTCTTT
>.|TRBJ2-3|TRBV7-9|.
CASSLVEGEGTDTQYF
TGTGCCAGCAGCTTAGTAGAGGGAGAAGGGACAGATACGCAGTATTTT
>.|TRBJ2-7|TRBV11-3|.
CASSSNTDPYEQYF
TGTGCCAGCAGCTCGAACACGGACCCTTACGAGCAGTACTTC
>.|TRBJ1-1|TRBV19|.
CASSILGTLPEAFF
TGTGCCAGTAGTATTCTGGGCACACTCCCTGAAGCTTTCTTT
>.|TRBJ1-2|TRBV5-4|.
CASSFSGVDGYTF
TGTGCCAGCAGCTTTTCAGGGGTGGATGGCTACACCTTC
>TRBD2|TRBJ2-5|TRBV7-9|.
CASSSTSGRGQETQYF
TGTGCCAGCAGCTCGACTAGCGGGAGAGGACAAGAGACCCAGTACTTC
>.|TRBJ2-3|TRBV15|.
CATSRGGADTQYF
TGTGCCACCAGCAGAGGAGGGGCAGATACGCAGTATTTT
>.|TRBJ2-7|TRBV27|once
CASTDFYEQYF
TGTGCCAGCACCGATTTCTACGAGCAGTACTTC
>.|TRBJ1-6|TRBV6-5|.
CASSSVQGESTPLHF
TGTGCCAGCAGTTCCGTCCAGGGAGAGAGTACACCCCTCCACTTT
>.|TRBJ2-7|TRBV5-1|.
CASSPLTAYEQYF
TGCGCCAGCAGCCCTCTTACAGCGTACGAGCAGTACTTC
>TRBD2|TRBJ2-1|TRBV29-1|.
CSVEDLLAYHNEQFF
TGCAGCGTTGAAGACCTACTAGCGTACCACAATGAGCAGTTCTTC
>TRBD2|TRBJ2-3|TRBV7-6|.
CASSGGEATPQDTQYF
TGTGCCAGCAGCGGGGGGGAAGCGACCCCACAAGATACGCAGTATTTT
>.|TRBJ1-2|TRBV7-9|.
CASSLARQESIYGYTF
TGTGCCAGCAGCTTGGCCCGACAGGAGTCTATATATGGCTACACCTTC
>.|TRBJ1-6|TRBV27|.
CASSIQGAPGSPLHF
TGTGCCAGCAGTATTCAAGGGGCTCCTGGTTCACCCCTCCACTTT
>.|TRBJ2-2|TRBV13|once
CASSLERSGELFF
TGTGCCAGCAGCTTGGAAAGATCCGGGGAGCTGTTTTTT
>TRBD2|TRBJ2-7|TRBV7-9|.
CASSFLGGAYEQYF
TGTGCCAGCAGCTTCCTCGGGGGGGCCTACGAGCAGTACTTC
>.|TRBJ2-1|TRBV5-6|.
CASSPTRDEQFF
TGTGCCAGCAGCCCGACTAGGGATGAGCAGTTCTTC
>.|TRBJ1-2|TRBV5-1|.
CASSLAGEGYTF
TGCGCCAGCAGCTTGGCAGGGGAAGGCTACACCTTC
>TRBD2|TRBJ2-1|TRBV27|.
CASSPKGSLAGVNEQFF
TGTGCCAGCAGCCCGAAGGGGAGTCTAGCGGGAGTGAATGAGCAGTTCTTC
>.|TRBJ2-5|TRBV7-2|.
CASSPLPQETQYF
TGTGCCAGCAGCCCCCTGCCCCAAGAGACCCAGTACTTC
>TRBD1|TRBJ2-2|TRBV2|.
CASRTATGGRAGELFF
TGTGCCAGCAGGACCGCGACAGGGGGCCGAGCCGGGGAGCTGTTTTTT
>.|TRBJ1-4|TRBV28|once
CASSSIEILREKLFF
TGTGCCAGCAGTTCAATTGAGATCTTACGCGAAAAACTGTTTTTT